This T cell receptor (beta chain) comes out of a study of blood T cell repertoires in COVID-19. Germline loops: CDR1 SGHNT, CDR2 YYREEE (reference sequence). The CDR3 consists of 15 residues. J was trimmed by 2 bases and V by 0 bases; bases with no gene match: 3. TCRdb's table, derived via immunoSEQ multiplex PCR, lists solely in-frame clones and lacks some. This table has 110,000 or so clones, roughly 80% appearing once. The sample taken for sequencing was peripheral blood. The chain is built from TRBV5-4 and TRBJ2-7, with 9 positions matching TRBD2. This TCR came from a human donor in a cohort sampled during active COVID-19. In DNA form, the CDR3 reads TGTGCCAGCAGCTTGGGGACTAGCGATACCTACGAGCAGTACTTC. Protein: CASSLGTSDTYEQYF.